This section outlines one T cell receptor (beta chain) sequence together with its context. The source of the sample is a study of control samples from healthy donors and cancer patients. CDR1 SGHAT and CDR2 FQNNGV come from the germline V gene. J was trimmed by 4 bases and V by 3 bases; bases with no gene match: 7. The CDR3 is 16 residues long. Profiling relied on immunoSEQ multiplex PCR, and the TCRdb table lists in-frame clones only, not all of them. Of approximately 100,000 clones in the sample, approximately 89% were seen once. This sequence joins TRBV11-2 and TRBJ2-5; 11 bases are shared with TRBD2. The sequencing input was blood. This TCR was sampled from a man aged 30 to 45 in good health. CDR3 coding DNA: TGTGCCAGCAGCTTGCTTTTAGCGGGGGGGTCAGAGACCCAGTACTTC. It specifies CASSLLLAGGSETQYF.